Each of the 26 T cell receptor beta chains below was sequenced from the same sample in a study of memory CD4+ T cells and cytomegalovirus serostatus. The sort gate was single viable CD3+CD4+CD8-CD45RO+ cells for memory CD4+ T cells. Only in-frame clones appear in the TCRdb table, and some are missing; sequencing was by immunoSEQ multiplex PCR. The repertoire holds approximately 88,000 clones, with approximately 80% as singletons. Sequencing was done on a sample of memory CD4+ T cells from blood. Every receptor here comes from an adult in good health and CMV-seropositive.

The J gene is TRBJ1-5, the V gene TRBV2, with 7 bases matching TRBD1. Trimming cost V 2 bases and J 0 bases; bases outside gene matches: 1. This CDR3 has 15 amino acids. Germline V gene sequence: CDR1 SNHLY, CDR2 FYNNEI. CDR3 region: CASSEQGVSNQPQHF. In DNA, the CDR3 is TGTGCCAGCAGTGAACAGGGGGTTAGCAATCAGCCCCAGCATTTT.

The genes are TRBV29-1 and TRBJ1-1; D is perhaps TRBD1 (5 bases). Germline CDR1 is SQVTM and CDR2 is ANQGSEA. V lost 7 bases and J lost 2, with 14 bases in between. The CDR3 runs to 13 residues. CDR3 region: CSANRDQNTEAFF. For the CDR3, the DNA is TGCAGCGCGAACCGGGACCAAAACACTGAAGCTTTCTTT. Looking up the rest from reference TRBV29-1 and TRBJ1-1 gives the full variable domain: SAVISQKPSRDICQRGTSLTIQCQVDSQVTMMFWYRQQPGQSLTLIATANQGSEATYESGFVIDKFPISRPNLTFSTLTVSNMSPEDSSIYLCSANRDQNTEAFFGQGTRLTVV.

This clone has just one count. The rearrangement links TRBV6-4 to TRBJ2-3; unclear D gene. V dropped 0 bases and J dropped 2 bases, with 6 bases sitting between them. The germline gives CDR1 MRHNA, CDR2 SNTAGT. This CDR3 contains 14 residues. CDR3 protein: CASSDSMNTDTQYF. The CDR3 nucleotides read TGTGCCAGCAGTGACTCTATGAACACAGATACGCAGTATTTT.

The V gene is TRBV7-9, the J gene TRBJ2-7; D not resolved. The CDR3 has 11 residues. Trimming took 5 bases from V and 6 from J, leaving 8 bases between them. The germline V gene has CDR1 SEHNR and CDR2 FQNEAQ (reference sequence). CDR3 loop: CASSPQAEQYF. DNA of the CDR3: TGTGCCAGCAGCCCCCAGGCCGAGCAGTACTTC.

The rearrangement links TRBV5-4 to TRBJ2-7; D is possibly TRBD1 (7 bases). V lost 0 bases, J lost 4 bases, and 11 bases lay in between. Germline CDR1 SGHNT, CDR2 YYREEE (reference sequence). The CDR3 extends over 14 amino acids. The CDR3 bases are TGTGCCAGCAGCTTGGCCGCAGGGGGGTACGAGCAGTACTTC. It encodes CASSLAAGGYEQYF.

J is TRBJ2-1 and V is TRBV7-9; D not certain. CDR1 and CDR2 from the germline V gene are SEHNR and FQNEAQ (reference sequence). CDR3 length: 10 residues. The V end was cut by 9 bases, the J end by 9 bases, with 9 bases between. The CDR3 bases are TGTGCCAGTCTGGACCGTGAGCAGTTCTTC. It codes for CASLDREQFF.

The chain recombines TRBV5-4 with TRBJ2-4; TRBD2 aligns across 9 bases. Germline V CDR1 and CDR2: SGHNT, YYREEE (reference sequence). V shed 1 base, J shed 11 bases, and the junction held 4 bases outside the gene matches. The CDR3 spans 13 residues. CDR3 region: CASSLKAGGFQYF. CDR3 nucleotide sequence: TGTGCCAGCAGCTTGAAAGCGGGAGGCTTTCAGTACTTC.

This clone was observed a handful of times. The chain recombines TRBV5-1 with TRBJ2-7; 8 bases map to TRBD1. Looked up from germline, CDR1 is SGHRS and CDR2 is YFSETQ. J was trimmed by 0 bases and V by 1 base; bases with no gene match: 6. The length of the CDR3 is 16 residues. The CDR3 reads CASSLLGGQASYEQYF. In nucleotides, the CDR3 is TGCGCCAGCAGCTTGTTAGGGGGACAGGCCTCCTACGAGCAGTACTTC.

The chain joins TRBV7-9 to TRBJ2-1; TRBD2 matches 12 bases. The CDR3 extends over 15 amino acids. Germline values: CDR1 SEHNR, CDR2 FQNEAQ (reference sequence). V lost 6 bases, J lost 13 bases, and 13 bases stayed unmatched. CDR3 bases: TGTGCCAGCAGTTTGGGACTAGCGGGCGGAAGAGCACAGTTCTTC. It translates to CASSLGLAGGRAQFF. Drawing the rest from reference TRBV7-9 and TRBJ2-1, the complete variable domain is DTGVSQNPRHKITKRGQNVTFRCDPISEHNRLYWYRQTLGQGPEFLTYFQNEAQLEKSRLLSDRFSAERPKGSFSTLEIQRTEQGDSAMYLCASSLGLAGGRAQFFGPGTRLTVL.

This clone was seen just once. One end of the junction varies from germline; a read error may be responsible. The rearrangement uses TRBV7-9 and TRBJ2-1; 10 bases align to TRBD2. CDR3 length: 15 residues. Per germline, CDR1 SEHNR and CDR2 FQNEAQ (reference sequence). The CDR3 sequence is CASSLAGAFYNEQFF. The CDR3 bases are TGTGCCAGCAGCCTAGCGGGAGCATTCTACAATGAGCAGTTCTTC.

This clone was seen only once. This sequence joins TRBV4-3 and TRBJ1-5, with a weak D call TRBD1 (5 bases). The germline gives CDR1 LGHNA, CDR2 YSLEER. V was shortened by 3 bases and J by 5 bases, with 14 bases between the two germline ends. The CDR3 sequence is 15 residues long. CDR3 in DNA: TGCGCCAGCAGCCAGAGAGGGCGAGGGGATCAGCCCCAGCATTTT. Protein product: CASSQRGRGDQPQHF.

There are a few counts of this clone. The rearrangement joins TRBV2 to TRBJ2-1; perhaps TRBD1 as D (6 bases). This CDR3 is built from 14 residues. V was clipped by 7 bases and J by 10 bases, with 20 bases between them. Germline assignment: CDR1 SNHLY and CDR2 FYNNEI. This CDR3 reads CASISQGLVKEQFF. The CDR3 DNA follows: TGTGCCAGCATTTCCCAGGGGCTAGTTAAGGAGCAGTTCTTC. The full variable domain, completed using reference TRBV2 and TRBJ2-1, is EPEVTQTPSHQVTQMGQEVILRCVPISNHLYFYWYRQILGQKVEFLVSFYNNEISEKSEIFDDQFSVERPDGSNFTLKIRSTKLEDSAMYFCASISQGLVKEQFFGPGTRLTVL.

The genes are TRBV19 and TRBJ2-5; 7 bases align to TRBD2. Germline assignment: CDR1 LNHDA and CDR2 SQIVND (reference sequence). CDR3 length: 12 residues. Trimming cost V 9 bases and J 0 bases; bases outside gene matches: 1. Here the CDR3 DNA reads TGTGCCAGCCGGGGGGACCAAGAGACCCAGTACTTC. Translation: CASRGDQETQYF.

The DNA for the CDR3 is TGTGCCACCGGGGACTCCATTTCAACTAATGAAAAACTGTTTTTT. Protein sequence: CATGDSISTNEKLFF. The chain uses TRBV7-9 and TRBJ1-4; the D gene is possibly TRBD1 (5 bases). CDR1 is SEHNR and CDR2 is FQNEAQ in the germline V gene (reference sequence). CDR3 length equals 15 residues. The germline V and J ends were trimmed by 10 bases and 0 bases, with 15 bases remaining between them.

CDR3 protein: CASRKDGNTIYF. The CDR3 bases are TGTGCCAGCAGGAAGGATGGAAACACCATATATTTT. The chain is built from TRBV28 and TRBJ1-3; D not resolved. This CDR3 is 12 amino acids long. The ends were cut back, 6 bases at V and 3 bases at J, with 6 bases in the middle. Germline CDR1 reads MDHEN; CDR2 reads SYDVKM.

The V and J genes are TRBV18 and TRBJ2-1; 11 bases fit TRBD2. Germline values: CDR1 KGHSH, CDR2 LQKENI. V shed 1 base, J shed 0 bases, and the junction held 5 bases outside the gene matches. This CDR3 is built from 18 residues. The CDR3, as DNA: TGTGCCAGCTCACCACAAGGACTAGCGGGTTCCTCCTACAATGAGCAGTTCTTC. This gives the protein CASSPQGLAGSSYNEQFF. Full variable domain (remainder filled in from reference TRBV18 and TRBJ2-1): NAGVMQNPRHLVRRRGQEARLRCSPMKGHSHVYWYRQLPEEGLKFMVYLQKENIIDESGMPKERFSAEFPKEGPSILRIQQVVRGDSAAYFCASSPQGLAGSSYNEQFFGPGTRLTVL.

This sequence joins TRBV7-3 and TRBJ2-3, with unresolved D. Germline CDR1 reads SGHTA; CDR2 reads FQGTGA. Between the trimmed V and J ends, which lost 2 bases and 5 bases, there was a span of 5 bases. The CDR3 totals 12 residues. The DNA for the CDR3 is TGTGCCAGCAGCTTAGGGAAAGATACGCAGTATTTT. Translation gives CASSLGKDTQYF.

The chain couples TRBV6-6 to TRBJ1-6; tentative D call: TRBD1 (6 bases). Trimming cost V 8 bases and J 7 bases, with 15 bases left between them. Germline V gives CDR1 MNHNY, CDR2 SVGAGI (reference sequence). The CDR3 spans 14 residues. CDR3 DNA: TGTGCCAGCTCCCGACAGGAGAAGAATTCACCCCTCCACTTT. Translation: CASSRQEKNSPLHF.

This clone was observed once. This chain's CDR3 is CAVVDRENIQYF. DNA of the CDR3: TGTGCCGTCGTGGACAGGGAAAACATTCAGTACTTC. The rearrangement links TRBV10-3 to TRBJ2-4, with 8 bases matching TRBD1. The CDR3 length is 12 residues. Germline trimming cut 11 bases from V and 5 bases from J; bases unmatched to any gene: 5. CDR1 is ENHRY and CDR2 is SYGVKD in the germline V gene.

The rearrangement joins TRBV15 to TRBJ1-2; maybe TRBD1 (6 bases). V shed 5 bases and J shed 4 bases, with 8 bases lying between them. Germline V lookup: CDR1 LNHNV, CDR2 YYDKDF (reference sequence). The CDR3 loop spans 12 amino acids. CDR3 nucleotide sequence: TGTGCCACCAGCGAAGGGGGCTATGGCTACACCTTC. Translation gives CATSEGGYGYTF.

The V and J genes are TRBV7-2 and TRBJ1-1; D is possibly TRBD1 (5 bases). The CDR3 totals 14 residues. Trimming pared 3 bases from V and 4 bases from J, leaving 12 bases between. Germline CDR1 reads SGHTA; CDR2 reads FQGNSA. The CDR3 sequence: CASSFSRDGTEAFF. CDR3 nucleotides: TGTGCCAGCAGCTTCTCTAGGGACGGCACTGAAGCTTTCTTT.

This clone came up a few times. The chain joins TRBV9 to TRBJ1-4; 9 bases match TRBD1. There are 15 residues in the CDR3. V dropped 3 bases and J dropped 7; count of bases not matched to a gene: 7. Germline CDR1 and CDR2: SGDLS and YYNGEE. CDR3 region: CASSGRQGVGEKLFF. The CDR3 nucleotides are TGTGCCAGCAGCGGAAGACAGGGGGTTGGTGAAAAACTGTTTTTT.

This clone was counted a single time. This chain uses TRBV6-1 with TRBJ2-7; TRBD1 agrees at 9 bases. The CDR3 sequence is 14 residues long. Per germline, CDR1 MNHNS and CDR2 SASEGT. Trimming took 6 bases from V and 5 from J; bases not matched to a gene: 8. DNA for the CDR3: TGTGCCAGCAGAGCCGGGACAGGGAAGAACGAGCAGTACTTC. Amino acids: CASRAGTGKNEQYF.

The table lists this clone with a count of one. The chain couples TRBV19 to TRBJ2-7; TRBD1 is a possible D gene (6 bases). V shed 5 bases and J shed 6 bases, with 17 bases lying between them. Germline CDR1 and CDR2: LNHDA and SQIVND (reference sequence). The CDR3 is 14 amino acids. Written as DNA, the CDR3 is TGTGCCAGTAGTGACAGGTCCTCAACCGGCGAGCAGTACTTC. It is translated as CASSDRSSTGEQYF.

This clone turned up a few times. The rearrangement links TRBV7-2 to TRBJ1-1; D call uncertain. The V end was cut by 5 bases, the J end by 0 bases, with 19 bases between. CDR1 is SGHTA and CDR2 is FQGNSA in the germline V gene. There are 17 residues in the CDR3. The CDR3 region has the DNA TGTGCCAGCAGCCGTAACCCTTGGGGAAACCTGAACACTGAAGCTTTCTTT. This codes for CASSRNPWGNLNTEAFF.

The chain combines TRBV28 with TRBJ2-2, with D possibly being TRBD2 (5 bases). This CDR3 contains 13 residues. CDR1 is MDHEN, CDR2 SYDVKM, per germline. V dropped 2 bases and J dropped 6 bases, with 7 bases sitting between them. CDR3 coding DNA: TGTGCCAGCAGTTTAAGGGAGCCCGGGGAGCTGTTTTTT. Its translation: CASSLREPGELFF.